A single sample is the source of the 23 T cell receptor beta chains below, sequenced in a study of T cell changes during pregnancy in multiple sclerosis. TCRdb's table, derived via immunoSEQ multiplex PCR, lists solely in-frame clones and lacks some. The repertoire has around 95,000 clones, over 80% of them found once; the top ten carry 1.9%. The sample was peripheral blood, taken after pregnancy. The receptors come from a female donor with multiple sclerosis, enrolled in a pregnancy study.

The chain joins TRBV6-1 to TRBJ2-3; the D is unclear. Trimming took 7 bases from V and 0 from J, leaving 14 bases between them. CDR1 is MNHNS and CDR2 is SASEGT in the germline V gene. The CDR3 sequence is 15 residues long. The CDR3 is CASKPSEWSTDTQYF. The CDR3 coding sequence is TGTGCCAGCAAGCCAAGCGAATGGAGCACAGATACGCAGTATTTT.

This sequence joins TRBV29-1 and TRBJ2-7, with 8 nucleotides matching TRBD1. This CDR3 is built from 12 residues. Germline values: CDR1 SQVTM, CDR2 ANQGSEA. Germline trimming cut 7 bases from V and 3 bases from J; bases unmatched to any gene: 5. The CDR3 region is CSGGQGYYEQYF. The CDR3 nucleotides read TGCAGCGGTGGACAGGGTTACTACGAGCAGTACTTC.

J is TRBJ2-1 and V is TRBV7-9; tentative D call: TRBD2 (5 bases). Trimming took 6 bases from V and 5 from J, leaving 8 bases between them. From germline, CDR1 is SEHNR and CDR2 FQNEAQ (reference sequence). This CDR3 spans 12 amino acids. CDR3 DNA sequence: TGTGCCAGCAGTGCGGGCAACAATGAGCAGTTCTTC. Translated: CASSAGNNEQFF.

This clone was detected once. This chain uses TRBV6-5 with TRBJ1-1; TRBD1 is a possible D gene (6 bases). The CDR3 length is 13 residues. Germline CDR1 and CDR2: MNHEY and SVGAGI. Between the trimmed V and J ends, which lost 8 bases and 1 base, there was a span of 11 bases. The CDR3 DNA sequence: TGTGCCAGCCGACTGACAGGGAACACTGAAGCTTTCTTT. Translation gives CASRLTGNTEAFF.

V is TRBV29-1 and J is TRBJ1-5; TRBD1 agrees at 8 bases. V trimming: 7 bases; J trimming: 2 bases; junction bases outside the gene matches: 22. The CDR3 is made up of 19 amino acids. Germline CDR1 SQVTM, CDR2 ANQGSEA. CDR3 sequence reads: CSASPRWQGARRGNQPQHF. The CDR3 nucleotides read TGCAGCGCTTCCCCGAGGTGGCAGGGGGCTCGCCGGGGCAATCAGCCCCAGCATTTT.

The chain has TRBV7-9 and TRBJ2-5, with 8 bases aligning to TRBD1. The CDR3 consists of 15 residues. Germline lookup yields CDR1 SEHNR and CDR2 FQNEAQ (reference sequence). The V gene end was trimmed by 5 bases and the J gene end by 1 base; junction bases not matched to a gene: 6. The CDR3 bases are TGTGCCAGCAGCCTACGACAGGGGCGCCAAGAGACCCAGTACTTC. Its translation is CASSLRQGRQETQYF.

The V call is TRBV30, the J call TRBJ2-5; D not resolved. Germline V gene lookup returns CDR1 GTSNPN and CDR2 SVGIG (reference sequence). The CDR3 sequence is 11 residues long. V was trimmed by 2 bases and J by 4 bases, leaving 5 bases between them. The CDR3 region is CAWSPRETQYF. The CDR3 DNA sequence: TGTGCCTGGAGTCCCCGAGAGACCCAGTACTTC.

This chain links TRBV14 with TRBJ2-1; possible D gene TRBD2, 6 bases. The V gene lost 2 bases and the J gene lost 9 bases, with 14 bases spanning the gap. Germline CDR1 reads SGHDN; CDR2 reads FVKESK. The CDR3 has 14 residues. CDR3 sequence (DNA): TGTGCCAGCAGCCAATTTTCGGGAGTAGGTGAGCAGTTCTTC. Translated, it gives CASSQFSGVGEQFF.

This chain uses TRBV4-1 with TRBJ2-1; 9 nucleotides align to TRBD1. V was pared by 3 bases and J by 6 bases, with 9 bases of the junction left unmatched. The CDR3 spans 16 residues. The germline CDR1 and CDR2 sequences are MGHRA and YSYEKL. Here the CDR3 reads CASSQDRGPSSNEQFF. CDR3 DNA sequence: TGCGCCAGCAGCCAGGACAGGGGTCCTAGCTCCAATGAGCAGTTCTTC.

The rearrangement links TRBV19 to TRBJ2-7; D may be TRBD2 (6 bases). In germline, CDR1 is LNHDA, CDR2 SQIVND (reference sequence). This CDR3 comprises 14 residues. V lost 4 bases to trimming and J lost 4 bases, with 14 bases between them. The CDR3: CASSTQGGSYEQYF. In DNA, the CDR3 is TGTGCCAGTAGTACCCAGGGAGGAAGTTACGAGCAGTACTTC.

The chain employs TRBV28 and TRBJ2-3; D might be TRBD2 (6 bases). From germline, CDR1 is MDHEN and CDR2 SYDVKM. The CDR3 has 16 amino acids. The V and J ends lost 5 bases and 6 bases respectively, with 21 bases between them. CDR3 nucleotide sequence: TGTGCCAGCAGTCCTCCCCCCCTGACTAGAGAGGATACGCAGTATTTT. Residues: CASSPPPLTREDTQYF. Looking up the rest from reference TRBV28 and TRBJ2-3 gives the full variable domain: DVKVTQSSRYLVKRTGEKVFLECVQDMDHENMFWYRQDPGLGLRLIYFSYDVKMKEKGDIPEGYSVSREKKERFSLILESASTNQTSMYLCASSPPPLTREDTQYFGPGTRLTVL.

This clone was recorded at least ten times. The V and J genes are TRBV6-1 and TRBJ1-6; D is undetermined. Looked up from germline, CDR1 is MNHNS and CDR2 is SASEGT. This CDR3 has 15 residues. The V gene lost 1 base and the J gene lost 6 bases, with 10 bases spanning the gap. The CDR3 region is CASSEVTDGNSPLHF. DNA for the CDR3: TGTGCCAGCAGTGAAGTAACAGATGGTAATTCACCCCTCCACTTT.

The chain recombines TRBV7-2 with TRBJ2-7; D possibly corresponds to TRBD1 (7 bases). V gave up 1 base and J gave up 3 bases, with 13 bases separating them. Germline V gene lookup returns CDR1 SGHTA and CDR2 FQGNSA. This CDR3 contains 15 residues. CDR3 bases: TGTGCCAGCAGCTTAGGAGCAGGGGGGCACTACGAGCAGTACTTC. As protein: CASSLGAGGHYEQYF.

In DNA form, the CDR3 reads TGTGCCAGCAGTTTATCGCCGACAGGGGGTCCAGATACGCAGTATTTT. It specifies CASSLSPTGGPDTQYF. V is TRBV27 and J is TRBJ2-3; TRBD1 matches 9 bases. The CDR3 consists of 16 residues. Germline V gene lookup returns CDR1 MNHEY and CDR2 SMNVEV (reference sequence). The trim removed 0 bases at V and 4 bases at J, leaving 5 bases unmatched.

This clone was detected only a few times. This chain joins TRBV7-6 and TRBJ1-3; D may be TRBD1 (6 bases). This CDR3 region has 19 residues. V lost 2 bases, J lost 0 bases, and 20 bases lay in between. CDR1 is SGHVS, CDR2 FNYEAQ, per germline. In nucleotides, the CDR3 is TGTGCCAGCAGCTTAATCGCGGCTTCAGGGACACACTCTGGAAACACCATATATTTT. This translates into CASSLIAASGTHSGNTIYF.

The chain joins TRBV4-3 to TRBJ2-7, with 10 bases matching TRBD1. Trimming at V came to 1 base and at J to 2 bases, leaving 2 bases not matched to a gene. Germline V lookup: CDR1 LGHNA, CDR2 YSLEER. CDR3 length equals 15 residues. DNA for the CDR3: TGCGCCAGCAGCCAAGCCGGGACAGGGGCCTACGAGCAGTACTTC. This gives the protein CASSQAGTGAYEQYF.

The table lists this clone with a few counts. This sequence joins TRBV27 and TRBJ1-6, with D maybe TRBD1 (5 bases). V dropped 4 bases and J dropped 2 bases, with 15 bases sitting between them. Germline-derived CDR1 and CDR2 are MNHEY and SMNVEV (reference sequence). The CDR3 sequence is 17 residues long. CDR3 protein: CASSSAWGVAYNSPLHF. The CDR3 DNA follows: TGTGCCAGCAGTTCCGCGTGGGGGGTTGCCTATAATTCACCCCTCCACTTT.

The V and J genes are TRBV7-2 and TRBJ2-3, with 8 bases fitting TRBD2. The junction had 10 bases not matched to a gene; V was cut back by 2 bases and J by 0 bases. The length of the CDR3 is 18 residues. CDR1 is SGHTA, CDR2 FQGNSA, per germline. DNA for the CDR3: TGTGCCAGCAGCTTAAGTTTAGCGGGGCGGGGGAGCACAGATACGCAGTATTTT. Residues: CASSLSLAGRGSTDTQYF.

This chain uses TRBV28 with TRBJ1-1; 9 bases agree with TRBD1. J was trimmed by 4 bases and V by 8 bases; bases with no gene match: 11. The CDR3 has 15 residues. Germline assignment: CDR1 MDHEN and CDR2 SYDVKM. CDR3 sequence (DNA): TGTGCCAGCCTAGTCACAGGGGGCAGAAGCACTGAAGCTTTCTTT. It is translated as CASLVTGGRSTEAFF.

The rearrangement uses TRBV27 and TRBJ2-1; TRBD2 matches at 10 bases. Trimming took 3 bases from V and 0 from J; bases not matched to a gene: 5. CDR1 MNHEY and CDR2 SMNVEV come from the germline V gene (reference sequence). CDR3 length: 17 amino acids. The CDR3 protein is CASSFTSGTSSYNEQFF. The CDR3 bases are TGTGCCAGCAGTTTCACTAGCGGGACAAGCTCCTACAATGAGCAGTTCTTC.

The genes are TRBV7-8 and TRBJ2-7; 8 nucleotides agree with TRBD2. Germline V lookup: CDR1 SGHVS, CDR2 FQNEAQ. V dropped 5 bases and J dropped 4; count of bases not matched to a gene: 19. The CDR3 is made up of 18 amino acids. The CDR3 DNA is TGTGCCAGCAGCCCGAAGGGGGTTAGCGGGAAGGTGGGATACGAGCAGTACTTC. This translates into CASSPKGVSGKVGYEQYF.

The chain combines TRBV6-5 with TRBJ1-1, with 8 bases that match TRBD1. There are 14 residues in the CDR3. V shed 4 bases, J shed 5 bases, and the junction held 6 bases outside the gene matches. From germline, CDR1 is MNHEY and CDR2 SVGAGI. The CDR3 DNA reads TGTGCCAGCAGTTCTGGACAGGGAGATACTGAAGCTTTCTTT. Protein sequence: CASSSGQGDTEAFF.

The CDR3 coding sequence is TGTGCCAGCAGTATAATAGCGGGGGGACTTGGGGGGGAGCTGTTTTTT. Residues: CASSIIAGGLGGELFF. This chain connects TRBV6-7 to TRBJ2-2; 10 bases are shared with TRBD2. TRBV6-7 is an ORF for which the function is uncertain. The CDR3 consists of 16 residues. Trimming cost V 5 bases and J 8 bases; bases outside gene matches: 11.